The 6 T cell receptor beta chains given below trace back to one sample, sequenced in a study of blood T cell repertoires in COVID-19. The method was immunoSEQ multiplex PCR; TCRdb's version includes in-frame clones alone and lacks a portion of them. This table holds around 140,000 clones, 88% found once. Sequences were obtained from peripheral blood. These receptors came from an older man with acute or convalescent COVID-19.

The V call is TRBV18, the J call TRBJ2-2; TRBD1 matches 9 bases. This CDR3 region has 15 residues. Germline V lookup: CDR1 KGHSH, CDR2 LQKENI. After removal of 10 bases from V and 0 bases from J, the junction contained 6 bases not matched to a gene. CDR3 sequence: CATSGTGTNTGELFF. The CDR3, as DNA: TGTGCCACCTCCGGGACAGGGACGAACACCGGGGAGCTGTTTTTT.

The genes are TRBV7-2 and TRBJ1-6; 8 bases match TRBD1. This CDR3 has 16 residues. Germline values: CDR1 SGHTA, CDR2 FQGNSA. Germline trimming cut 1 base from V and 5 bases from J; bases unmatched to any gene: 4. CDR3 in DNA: TGTGCCAGCAGCTTAGAAGGGGACAGGAATAATTCACCCCTCCACTTT. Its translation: CASSLEGDRNNSPLHF.

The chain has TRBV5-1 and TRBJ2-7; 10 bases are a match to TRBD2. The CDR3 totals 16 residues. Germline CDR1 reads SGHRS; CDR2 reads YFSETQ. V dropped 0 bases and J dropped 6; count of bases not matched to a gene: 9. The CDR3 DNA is TGCGCCAGCAGCTTGGAGCTAGCGGGGGACCGAATCGAGCAGTACTTC. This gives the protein CASSLELAGDRIEQYF.

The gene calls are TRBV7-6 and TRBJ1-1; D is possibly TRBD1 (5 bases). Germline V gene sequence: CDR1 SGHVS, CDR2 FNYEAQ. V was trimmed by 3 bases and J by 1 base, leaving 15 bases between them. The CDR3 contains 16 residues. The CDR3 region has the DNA TGTGCCAGCAGCTTGGGCCCAACCACAGGGAACACTGAAGCTTTCTTT. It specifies CASSLGPTTGNTEAFF.

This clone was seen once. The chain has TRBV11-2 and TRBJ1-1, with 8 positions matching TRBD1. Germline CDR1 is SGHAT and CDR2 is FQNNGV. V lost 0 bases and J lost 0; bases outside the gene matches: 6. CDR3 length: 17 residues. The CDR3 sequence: CASSLEMTGDLNTEAFF. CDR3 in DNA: TGTGCCAGCAGCTTAGAAATGACAGGGGACTTGAACACTGAAGCTTTCTTT.

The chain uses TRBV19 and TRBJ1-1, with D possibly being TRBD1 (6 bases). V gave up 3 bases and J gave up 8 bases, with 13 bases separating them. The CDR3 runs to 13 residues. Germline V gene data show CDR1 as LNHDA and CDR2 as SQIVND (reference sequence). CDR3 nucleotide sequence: TGTGCCAGTAGTATTTTCCCCAGGGGCGAAGCTTTCTTT. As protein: CASSIFPRGEAFF.